This T cell receptor beta chain was identified in a study of blood T cell repertoires in COVID-19. At the level of the study: T cells, B-cell-depleted T cells, or PBMCs provided the cDNA or gDNA that served as material.

CDR3 length: 15 amino acids. CDR1 is LNHDA, CDR2 SQIVND, per germline (reference sequence). V lost 1 base to trimming and J lost 4 bases, with 10 bases between them. Seattle's cohort entered during active infection and was followed longitudinally. Methods used by the authors: Amplified reference gene primers provided the basis for estimating nucleated cell counts. Sequencing was performed with immunoSEQ multiplex PCR; in TCRdb, only in-frame clones are kept and a portion is missing. D and trimming come from the DNA, and the V and J calls and clone size come from that table. This sample yields a few hundred thousand clones, of which 65% to 90% are seen a single time; under 2.5% belongs to the top ten.

This TCR was sampled from a woman between 70 and 85 years old with COVID-19, enrolled during active disease. Specimen: peripheral blood. The chain uses TRBV19 and TRBJ2-2; D perhaps matches TRBD1 (5 bases). CDR3 protein: CASSIGQLFTGELFF. CDR3 coding DNA: TGTGCCAGTAGTATAGGACAGCTATTCACCGGGGAGCTGTTTTTT.